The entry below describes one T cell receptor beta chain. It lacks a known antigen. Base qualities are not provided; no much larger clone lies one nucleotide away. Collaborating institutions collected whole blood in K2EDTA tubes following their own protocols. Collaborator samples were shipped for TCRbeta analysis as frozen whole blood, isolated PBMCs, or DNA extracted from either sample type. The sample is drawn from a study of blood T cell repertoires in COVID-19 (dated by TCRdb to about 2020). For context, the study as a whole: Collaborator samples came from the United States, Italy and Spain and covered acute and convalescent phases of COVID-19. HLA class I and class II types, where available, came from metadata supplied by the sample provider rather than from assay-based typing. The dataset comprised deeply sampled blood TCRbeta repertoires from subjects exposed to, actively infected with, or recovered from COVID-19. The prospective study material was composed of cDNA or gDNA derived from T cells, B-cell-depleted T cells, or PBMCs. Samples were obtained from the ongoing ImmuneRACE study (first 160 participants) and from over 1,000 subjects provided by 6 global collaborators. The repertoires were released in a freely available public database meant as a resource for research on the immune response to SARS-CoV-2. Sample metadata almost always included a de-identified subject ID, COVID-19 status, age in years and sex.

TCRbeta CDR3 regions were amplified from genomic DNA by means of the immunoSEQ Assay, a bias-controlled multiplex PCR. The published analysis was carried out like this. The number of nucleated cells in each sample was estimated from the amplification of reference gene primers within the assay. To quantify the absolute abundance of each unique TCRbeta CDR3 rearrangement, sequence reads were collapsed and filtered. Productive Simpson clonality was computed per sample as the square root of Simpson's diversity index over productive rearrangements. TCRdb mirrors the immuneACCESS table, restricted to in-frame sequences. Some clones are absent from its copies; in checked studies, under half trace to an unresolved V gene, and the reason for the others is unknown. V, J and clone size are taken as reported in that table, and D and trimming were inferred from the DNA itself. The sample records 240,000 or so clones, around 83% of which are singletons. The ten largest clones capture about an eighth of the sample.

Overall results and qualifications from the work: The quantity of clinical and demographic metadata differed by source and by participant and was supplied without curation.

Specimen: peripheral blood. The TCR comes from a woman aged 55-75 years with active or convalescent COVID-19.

The CDR3 here reads CASSIGVNSWEQYF. The nucleotide sequence reads as follows: TGTGCCAGTAGTATAGGGGTCAATAGCTGGGAGCAGTACTTC. The V gene is TRBV19 and the J gene is TRBJ2-7; the D gene lacks a confident call. From the cysteine up to the phenylalanine, the CDR3 has a length of 14 residues. Just the 42-base CDR3 DNA is kept, in frame starting at base 1. Trimming at the junction amounts to 1 base on V and 7 bases on J, and the germline ends lie 14 bases apart. Per the germline V gene (reference sequence), LNHDA is the CDR1 and SQIVND is the CDR2.